This T cell receptor beta chain is drawn from a study of blood T cells in healthy people across ages. Through a sample-barcoded 5' primer and a J-beta primer mix, a second PCR was run for roughly 6 to 11 cycles. All samples yielded 2.5 million or more CDR3-containing paired-end reads. A single record per CDR3 protein comes from TCRdb applying MiXCR to the 5' RACE reads. The sample has more than 800,000 distinct CDR3 sequences; about 30% are singletons. The study's findings and limits: Compared with aged donors, long-lived donors showed fewer expanded clones, suggesting selection.

There are many counts of this clonotype. Its antigen remains unidentified. Sequencing was performed on blood. The source is a woman of 80 years or more in good health.

The CDR3 region is CASSRGQDYGYTF. CDR3 coding DNA: TGTGCCAGCAGCCGGGGACAGGACTATGGCTACACCTTC. The chain carries TRBV3-1 and TRBJ1-2, with 8 bases aligning to TRBD1. The germline gives CDR1 LGHDT, CDR2 YNNKEL (reference sequence). Unmatched junction bases numbered 1, after V lost 4 bases and J lost 3 bases. The CDR3 runs to 13 residues.